Sequencing of this T cell receptor (beta chain) was carried out in a study of regulatory and conventional T cells in RAG deficiency. Produced via immunoSEQ multiplex PCR; TCRdb's table is partial and in-frame only. This repertoire shows tens of thousands of clones, roughly 96% found once; its top ten account for over 1%. Conventional CD4+ T cells were sorted from blood as CD25-low CD127-high cells. V shed 0 bases and J 7 bases; nucleotides not matched to a gene: 6. This CDR3 comprises 18 residues. The germline CDR1 and CDR2 sequences are SGHTA and FQGNSA. These data were likewise used in another study, on regulatory T cells. That work adds: Primers: 52 TRBV forward and 13 TRBJ reverse.

The TCR originated in a human donor in good health. This chain links TRBV7-2 with TRBJ2-1; 16 bases are a match to TRBD2. Sequencing input: CD25- CD4+ T cells sorted from blood. CDR3 coding DNA: TGTGCCAGCAGCTTAGCGGGACTAGCGGGGGGGCAGCAGAATGAGCAGTTCTTC. Protein product: CASSLAGLAGGQQNEQFF. Based on the CDR3 plus reference TRBV7-2 and TRBJ2-1, the full variable domain is GAGVSQSPSNKVTEKGKDVELRCDPISGHTALYWYRQSLGQGLEFLIYFQGNSAPDKSGLPSDRFSAERTGGSVSTLTIQRTQQEDSAVYLCASSLAGLAGGQQNEQFFGPGTRLTVL.